Below, one T cell receptor (beta chain) is given with its context. It has no known antigen specificity. It has no much larger one-base neighbor in the sample; base qualities were not kept. This specimen belongs to a study of post-analysis software for immune sequencing data (dated by TCRdb to 2013 to 2016). A note on the overall study: Relapsing-remitting, secondary progressive and progressive-relapsing multiple sclerosis were recorded as disease courses, and subtype annotation was lacking for some patients. A subset of samples was prepared in parallel using single-end sample barcoding, then pooled and co-amplified after Illumina adapter ligation. The patient repertoires were set against under 12 previously published healthy control repertoires from donors whose ages ranged from roughly 6 to 27 years. The investigation overall reported the following: The multiple sclerosis patient group was slightly younger than the control group. When samples were clustered directly using the F measure, samples prepared in the same batch co-clustered strongly, which prompted a batch-effect correction. Compared with controls, multiple sclerosis patients had significantly lower normalized Chao1 diversity, a finding suggesting substantial peripheral T-cell clonal expansion. A handful of TRBV segments, including TRBV5-6, TRBV5-1 and TRBV20-1, were significantly more frequent in patients than controls.

Library preparation used PCR. Sequencing was performed on an Illumina HiSeq 2500. Unique molecular identifiers were incorporated into TCR beta cDNA libraries to reduce PCR and sequencing biases. Per 1 to 10 million input T cells, roughly 500,000 cDNA molecules were obtained, such that each molecule approximated one T cell. Patient libraries were prepared and sequenced with the same protocol used for the earlier healthy control dataset. Samples belonging to the same batch were prepared together, multiplexed and sequenced on a shared HiSeq lane. Under the source paper's analysis protocol: Raw barcoded reads were processed with MIGEC, discarding single-read molecular identifier groups before consensus assembly and CDR3 extraction. Clonotype tables were post-analysed with VDJtools, and diversity was normalized by down-sampling all datasets to the smallest sample size. In repertoire overlap clustering, CDR3 amino acid sequences, but not nucleotide sequences, were matched to correct batch-related cross-sample contamination. TCRdb redid the processing of the public reads, applying fastp at Q25 and MiXCR, and retained in-frame beta chains. Merged by CDR3 protein, the rows form single entries marked with the most common genes and DNA. The V and J calls shown here were made by TCRdb, not taken from the authors' results. The sample yields over 700,000 distinct CDR3 sequences; about 32% were counted once. More than 0.55% of the sample rests with the top ten.

CDR1 SGHTS and CDR2 YDEGEE are derived from the germline V gene. The CDR3 spans 17 residues, from the cysteine through the phenylalanine. Only CDR3 DNA remains: 51 bases, in frame from the first base. The junction carries 21 bases between V and J, which are trimmed by 4 bases and 3 bases respectively. To demonstrate the VDJtools post-analysis software, TCR beta repertoires were profiled from the peripheral blood of more than ten young patients with multiple sclerosis. Multiple sclerosis patients were children and adolescents aged about 6 to 16 years. Recombination linked TRBV5-8 to TRBJ2-3, with the D segment possibly TRBD1 or TRBD2, each aligning over 5 bases. The source is a girl aged 5 to 17 with multiple sclerosis. Sample: blood. This receptor has the CDR3 CASSPSGGLGVTDTQYF. The nucleotide sequence reads TGTGCCAGCAGCCCTTCTGGCGGGTTAGGGGTAACAGATACGCAGTATTTT.